Listed below are T cell receptor beta chains from one sample, sequenced in a study of shared clonotypes between healthy human individuals. Using immunoSEQ multiplex PCR, the repertoire was profiled, and TCRdb retains in-frame clones only, with some absent. The sample has around 440,000 clones, roughly three quarters seen once. Sequenced: PBMCs. All receptors come from a woman in her forties in good health. Some clones in this sample may be carry-over from other donors' samples. Each CDR3 is given with its conserved first and last residue. The D gene is left open where the match is weak. Some rows have no size entry. The others give once, few or many, or a class for an expanded clone.

>TRBJ1-4|TRBV5-1|once|NA
TGCGCCAGCAGCCCGGGACACCAAAATGAAAAACTGTTTTTT
CASSPGHQNEKLFF
>TRBJ2-3|TRBV5-5|NA|NA
TGTGCCAGCAGCCCGTTATGGTACACAGATACGCAGTATTTT
CASSPLWYTDTQYF
>TRBJ2-1|TRBV7-3|NA|TRBD2
TGTGCCAGCAGCTTATCGGGGACTAACAATGAGCAGTTCTTC
CASSLSGTNNEQFF
>TRBJ2-2|TRBV27|NA|TRBD2
TGTGCCAGCAGTTATAGCGGGAGTACCGGGGAGCTGTTTTTT
CASSYSGSTGELFF
>TRBJ2-7|TRBV4-1|few|NA
TGCGCCAGCAGCCCCGTATTCCCGCCGCCCTACGAGCAGTACTTC
CASSPVFPPPYEQYF
>TRBJ2-2|TRBV11-2|NA|NA
TGTGCCAGCAGCTTATTGATGGGCAACACCGGGGAGCTGTTTTTT
CASSLLMGNTGELFF
>TRBJ2-3|TRBV4-1|NA|TRBD2
TGCGCCAGCAGCCCAGCGGGGGTAGGGACAGATACGCAGTATTTT
CASSPAGVGTDTQYF
>TRBJ2-7|TRBV14|NA|NA
TGTGCCAGCAGCCGGTCTAAGGGTACCACCTACGAGCAGTACTTC
CASSRSKGTTYEQYF
>TRBJ1-3|TRBV10-3|NA|NA
TGTGCCATCAGTGAGCCCCGACCTAGCTCTGGAAACACCATATATTTT
CAISEPRPSSGNTIYF
>TRBJ2-6|TRBV14|NA|NA
TGTGCCAGCAGCTCACAGGCTGCTGGGGCCAACGTCCTGACTTTC
CASSSQAAGANVLTF
>TRBJ2-3|TRBV29-1|NA|NA
TGCAGCGTTCACCTAGGGTCAGATACGCAGTATTTT
CSVHLGSDTQYF
>TRBJ2-2|TRBV28|NA|NA
TGTGCCAGCAGTTTTTACGGAGGGGGGCTGTTTTTT
CASSFYGGGLFF
>TRBJ2-7|TRBV4-2|once|TRBD1
TGTGCCAGCAGCCAAGTTTTCGGGGACAGACCCTACGAGCAGTACTTC
CASSQVFGDRPYEQYF
>TRBJ2-7|TRBV7-8|few|TRBD2
TGTGCCAGCAGCACGCCAACTAGCGGGAGAACGGTAGGCTCCTACGAGCAGTACTTC
CASSTPTSGRTVGSYEQYF
>TRBJ2-7|TRBV27|NA|NA
TGTGCCAGCAGTTTTCAGGACGGCCCTAGGTACTTC
CASSFQDGPRYF
>TRBJ1-2|TRBV19|once|NA
TGTGCCAGTACCCCGACTGCGGGCGTCAGTGGCTACACCTTC
CASTPTAGVSGYTF
>TRBJ2-7|TRBV11-2|few|NA
TGTGCCAGCAGCTTAGTTGCAGGGTGGGGGAAATTC
CASSLVAGWGKF
>TRBJ1-1|TRBV5-1|NA|NA
TGCGCCAGCAGCTTGGGGCCTATTGGGGGGAACACTGAAGCTTTCTTT
CASSLGPIGGNTEAFF
>TRBJ2-7|TRBV7-8|NA|NA
TGTGCCAGCAGCTTAGTCGGGACACCTTCGGGCGAGCAGTACTTC
CASSLVGTPSGEQYF
>TRBJ2-1|TRBV5-1|few|NA
TGCGCCAGCAGCTTGGCCCCGGGAGTTCATAATGAGCAGTTCTTC
CASSLAPGVHNEQFF
>TRBJ2-5|TRBV4-2|once|TRBD1
TGTGCCAGCAGCCAAGACAGGGGGCGTGAGACCCAGTACTTC
CASSQDRGRETQYF
>TRBJ2-7|TRBV7-2|NA|NA
TGTGCCAGCAGCTCAGGATCAAGCCCCTACGAGCAGTACTTC
CASSSGSSPYEQYF
>TRBJ1-2|TRBV19|NA|TRBD1
TGTGCCAGTAGCACAGGGGCACGGGATGGCTACACCTTC
CASSTGARDGYTF
>TRBJ2-7|TRBV29-1|NA|NA
TGCAGCGTTGAAGATCAGGGTTTCACCTACGAGCAGTACTTC
CSVEDQGFTYEQYF
>TRBJ2-1|TRBV27|NA|TRBD2
TGTGCCAGCAGTTCTTATGCCCGGGGACTAGCGGGGCCCAGCTCCTACAATGAGCAGTTCTTC
CASSSYARGLAGPSSYNEQFF
>TRBJ2-7|TRBV15|NA|TRBD1
TGTGCCACCAGCAGTGTGGACAGGGGAAAGTACGAGCAGTACTTC
CATSSVDRGKYEQYF
>TRBJ2-5|TRBV7-6|NA|NA
TGTGCCAGCAGCTTAGCGGCAGGAGAGACCCAGTACTTC
CASSLAAGETQYF
>TRBJ2-7|TRBV2|NA|TRBD1
TGTGCCAGCAGCCTTTCGGGGACAGGGGTCTACGAGCAGTACTTC
CASSLSGTGVYEQYF
>TRBJ1-2|TRBV7-9|NA|TRBD1
TGTGCCAGCAGCTTGGGAGACAGGGCCTATGGCTACACCTTC
CASSLGDRAYGYTF
>TRBJ2-5|TRBV28|once|NA
TGTGCCAGCAGCTCCGACCAACGCTACCAAGAGACCCAGTACTTC
CASSSDQRYQETQYF
>TRBJ1-3|TRBV10-2|NA|TRBD1
TGCGCCAGCAGTGACAGGGGGGGTAGAAACACCATATATTTT
CASSDRGGRNTIYF
>TRBJ2-5|TRBV19|NA|NA
TGTGCCAGTAGGGGGGCGGAGACCCAGTACTTC
CASRGAETQYF
>TRBJ2-3|TRBV28|NA|TRBD1
TGTGCCAGCAGTCCTCCGGGACAGGGGACAGATACGCAGTATTTT
CASSPPGQGTDTQYF
>TRBJ2-7|TRBV27|NA|TRBD2
TGTGCCAGCAGTCCAGCGGGACTAGCGGGAGGCGTCCCCTACGAGCAGTACTTC
CASSPAGLAGGVPYEQYF
>TRBJ2-4|TRBV4-3|NA|NA
TGCGCCAGCAGCCAAGGCCCGGGACCCAACATTCAGTACTTC
CASSQGPGPNIQYF
>TRBJ2-7|TRBV18|NA|NA
TGTGCCAGCTCACCACGATCCAGGGGCATCTACGAGCAGTACTTC
CASSPRSRGIYEQYF
>TRBJ1-2|TRBV5-1|once|NA
TGCGCCAGCAGCTTGTTAGGGGGTCCTAACTATGGCTACACCTTC
CASSLLGGPNYGYTF
>TRBJ2-2|TRBV6-5|NA|TRBD1
TGTGCCAGTTCCGGGACAGGGAAGGGCACCGGGGAGCTGCTTTTT
CASSGTGKGTGELLF
>TRBJ2-1|TRBV19|NA|NA
TGTGCCAGTAGAAAAGGGGGGGGTTACAATGAGCAGTTCTTC
CASRKGGGYNEQFF
>TRBJ2-3|TRBV5-1|NA|TRBD1
TGCGCCAGCAGCTTTGAGGGGGCGCGAACAGATACGCAGTATTTT
CASSFEGARTDTQYF